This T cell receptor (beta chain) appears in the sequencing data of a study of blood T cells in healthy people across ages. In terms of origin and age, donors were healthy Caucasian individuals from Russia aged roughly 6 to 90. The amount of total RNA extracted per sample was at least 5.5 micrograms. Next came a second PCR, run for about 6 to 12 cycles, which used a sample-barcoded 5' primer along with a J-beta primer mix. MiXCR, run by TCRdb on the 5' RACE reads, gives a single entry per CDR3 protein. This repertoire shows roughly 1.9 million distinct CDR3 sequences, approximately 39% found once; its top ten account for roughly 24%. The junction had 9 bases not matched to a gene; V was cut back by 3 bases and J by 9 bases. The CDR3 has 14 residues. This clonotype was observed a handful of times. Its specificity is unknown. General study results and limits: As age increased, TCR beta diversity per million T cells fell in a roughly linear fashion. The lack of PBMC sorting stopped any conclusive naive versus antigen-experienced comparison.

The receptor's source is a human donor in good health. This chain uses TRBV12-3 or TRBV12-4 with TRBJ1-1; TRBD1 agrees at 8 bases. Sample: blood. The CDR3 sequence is CASSLTPGQGQAFF. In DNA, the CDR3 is TGTGCCAGCAGTTTGACCCCCGGACAGGGACAAGCTTTCTTT.